Listed below are T cell receptor beta chains from one sample, sequenced in a study of T cell responses to AZD1222 COVID-19 vaccine. Using immunoSEQ multiplex PCR, the repertoire was profiled, and TCRdb retains in-frame clones only, with some absent. This sample has 120,000 to 150,000 clones; about 91% occur once, and the top ten carry 9% to 9.5%. Material: peripheral blood, obtained 28 days after the second AZD1222 dose. All receptors derive from an adult who received the AZD1222 COVID-19 vaccine. CDR3s include the opening cysteine and the closing phenylalanine or tryptophan.

TRBV4-2 CASSQVRGSGGNEQFF
TRBV6-1 CASSEALGGLGYTF
TRBV5-4 CASRPGTGEYGYTF
TRBV5-1 CASSSPPGQAYNEQFF
TRBV19 CASRGQGNQPQHF
TRBV5-5 CASSLGQINEKLFF
TRBV7-9 CASSSTRTANTEAFF
TRBV7-9 CASSTPGGGSGYTF
TRBV18 CASSPTSGEYNEQFF
TRBV7-7 CASSLSWQGNTGELFF
TRBV5-1 CASRQSSYNEQFF
TRBV30 CAWSVQAASGRGAYEQYF
TRBV10-1 CASSDSGWGSNEQFF
TRBV18 CASSPQSASGRSEDF
TRBV9 CASSSGRRTDTQYF
TRBV6-5 CASRGGGNTEAFF
TRBV5-1 CASSLAETQYF
TRBV6-1 CASSEGQRRSQFF
TRBV2 CASTGAAQETQYF
TRBV2 CASSSRQGLFSGNTIYF
TRBV6-5 CASEGGSSYNEQFF
TRBV15 CATSKGGGNQPQHF
TRBV6-5 CASSYSEGRGQHF
TRBV24-1 CATSDLGTSGGVNEQFF
TRBV6-5 CASNRANSNQPQHF
TRBV6-6 CATSTGDQPQHF
TRBV20-1 CSASWGNTIYF